The present entry profiles one T cell receptor (beta chain) with its context. These data come from a study of blood T cell repertoires in COVID-19. This CDR3 is built from 12 residues. Germline V gene sequence: CDR1 SQVTM, CDR2 ANQGSEA. Trimming shortened V by 3 bases and J by 4 bases, and 9 bases separated the two germline ends. Only in-frame clones appear in the TCRdb table, and some are missing; sequencing was by immunoSEQ multiplex PCR. The data contain under 95,000 clones, around 90% of them seen just once; the ten biggest clones take up more than 4%. The J gene is TRBJ1-2, the V gene TRBV29-1; possible D gene TRBD1, 5 bases. The sample consisted of peripheral blood. The sequence was obtained from a man in his forties or fifties with acute or convalescent COVID-19. CDR3 residues: CSVDWGGYGYTF. As DNA, the CDR3 is TGCAGCGTTGACTGGGGGGGCTATGGCTACACCTTC.